This T cell receptor beta chain was found in a study of blood T cell dynamics during melanoma immunotherapy. Germline CDR1 is SGHNT and CDR2 is YYREEE (reference sequence). Trimming cost V 0 bases and J 1 base; bases outside gene matches: 0. CDR3 length equals 15 residues. Data came from immunoSEQ multiplex PCR; TCRdb stores just in-frame clones and leaves some out. The data hold about 12,000 clones, with approximately 90% observed a single time. As for time point: week 3, after first cycle of checkpoint inhibitor. This specimen consisted of blood, obtained from a patient treated with checkpoint blockade. The sequence was collected from a human donor with melanoma. V is TRBV5-4 and J is TRBJ2-7; TRBD2 matches at 11 bases. The CDR3 is CASSLGLAGSYEQYF. The CDR3 bases are TGTGCCAGCAGCTTGGGACTAGCGGGGTCCTACGAGCAGTACTTC.